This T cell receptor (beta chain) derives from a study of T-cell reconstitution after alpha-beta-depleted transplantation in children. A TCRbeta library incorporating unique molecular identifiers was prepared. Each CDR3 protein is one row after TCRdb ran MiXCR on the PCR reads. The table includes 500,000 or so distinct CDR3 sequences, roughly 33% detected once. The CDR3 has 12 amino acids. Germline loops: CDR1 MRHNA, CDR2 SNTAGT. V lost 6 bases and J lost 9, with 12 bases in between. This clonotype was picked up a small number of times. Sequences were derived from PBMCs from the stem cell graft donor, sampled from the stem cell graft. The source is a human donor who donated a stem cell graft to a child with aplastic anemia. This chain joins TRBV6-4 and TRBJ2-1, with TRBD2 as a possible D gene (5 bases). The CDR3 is CASRGETVEQFF. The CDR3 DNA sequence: TGTGCCAGCAGGGGAGAGACGGTTGAGCAGTTCTTC.